This T cell receptor (beta chain) was documented in a study of T cells in Graves' hyperthyroidism and ophthalmopathy (dated by TCRdb to between 2017 and 2020). Background for the entire study: Peripheral blood samples were taken at the time of initial diagnosis, prior to any treatment. Whether ophthalmopathy could be predicted prospectively was tested in an independent validation cohort made up of fewer than 20 hyperthyroidism patients plus 17 patients who later progressed to ophthalmopathy. According to the paper, TCR Vbeta CDR3 sequencing was carried out on some 140 peripheral blood samples, which came from over 40 ophthalmopathy, some 73 hyperthyroidism and some 17 progressor patients. To identify TCR V-J signatures that set the groups apart, the researchers used a discovery cohort of about a hundred patients, made up of fewer than 50 with Graves' ophthalmopathy and about 55 with stable Graves' hyperthyroidism. In more than 5 Graves' hyperthyroidism patients, the study also compared T-cell repertoires from thyroid tissue with T-cell repertoires from blood. The roughly 91 discovery patients were randomly split 7:3 into training and test sets. After blood sampling, hyperthyroidism patients were treated with methimazole at a starting dose of 30 mg daily, and ophthalmopathy patients were treated with high-dose intravenous methylprednisolone.

Only a few counts were recorded for this clonotype. Its antigen target is currently unknown. Within one base of it there is no much larger clone, and no base qualities were kept. Graves' hyperthyroidism was defined as stable when no progression to ophthalmopathy occurred over 18 months of follow-up. The hyperthyroidism patients were between 18 and 65 years old and newly diagnosed, with a disease duration of less than 2 months. Exclusion was applied to patients with uncontrolled infections, other autoimmune diseases, pregnancy or lactation. Diagnoses were based on clinical symptoms, serum thyroxine and TRAb, thyroid ultrasound and orbital computed tomography. PBMCs were isolated from approximately 10 ml of fresh peripheral blood by Ficoll-Paque density gradient centrifugation. Total RNA was extracted with Trizol reagent, and quality was checked on an Agilent 2100 Bioanalyzer. The TCR beta CDR3 regions were amplified from the RNA transcripts. For the first round of RT-PCR on the TCR CDR3, the HTBI primer set was used together with the Qiagen OneStep RT-PCR kit. Libraries were constructed in a second round of multiplex PCR, after which size selection and purification were performed. The libraries were sequenced on an Illumina HiSeq2000 using paired-end 100 bp reads. The authors processed their data as follows. SOAPnuke was used to process the raw data, with reads discarded if the reads contained adapters or uncalled bases, had a mean Phred below 15, or lacked an exact constant-primer or identifier match. High-quality paired reads were merged using COPE v1.2.5, and each unique nucleotide sequence was defined as a clonotype. MiTCR v1.1 was used to align clonotypes to the IMGT TRBV, TRBD and TRBJ reference segments. The analysis included only V-J combinations with a frequency above 0.0001, which together covered around 99% of the repertoires. A TCS score was defined as the ratio of F50 (clonal expansion) to E x V (chaos), with BLOSUM62-based TCRdist applied between CDR3 peptides within each V-J. Welch's t-statistics and random forest reduced 500 to 650 V-J features to 13, which were used in a naive Bayes classifier (R e1071). TCRdb trimmed the raw reads at Q25, called clones with MiXCR and kept productive beta chains. Every entry covers one CDR3 protein and lists the most common genes and DNA from its rows. TCRdb's processing, not the study's, gives the V and J calls here. This sample holds under 450,000 distinct CDR3 sequences; around 16% were observed only once. Clones ranked in the top ten supply 13% to 15% of the sample.

Trimming removed 5 bases from V and 4 bases from J; the gene matches leave 10 bases unexplained. Measured from the cysteine to the phenylalanine, the CDR3 is 15 residues long. Only the CDR3 portion is preserved as DNA: 45 bases, with reading frame beginning at the first base. From the germline V gene (reference sequence), CDR1 is LNHNV and CDR2 is YYDKDF. Summary of the overall study and its limitations: In validation, progression to ophthalmopathy was predicted by the model with around 71% sensitivity and around 76% specificity, a median of 6.5 months before onset. Sample size was not statistically predetermined, and blinding of investigators to group allocation was not performed. Most expanded thyroid clonotypes (frequency above 0.001) were also detected in blood, suggesting blood repertoires may reflect thyroid immune responses. A 13 V-J signature model separated ophthalmopathy from stable hyperthyroidism, with around 91% sensitivity and 81% to 83% specificity in cross-validation and 80%/75% in testing.

Sequenced: blood. Rearrangement joined TRBV15 to TRBJ2-5, with 7 bases matching TRBD2. The TCR originated in a woman under 30 with Graves' hyperthyroidism. The CDR3 region reads CATSAPGRNTETQYF. The nucleotide sequence reads as follows: TGTGCCACCAGCGCTCCCGGGAGGAACACAGAGACCCAGTACTTC.